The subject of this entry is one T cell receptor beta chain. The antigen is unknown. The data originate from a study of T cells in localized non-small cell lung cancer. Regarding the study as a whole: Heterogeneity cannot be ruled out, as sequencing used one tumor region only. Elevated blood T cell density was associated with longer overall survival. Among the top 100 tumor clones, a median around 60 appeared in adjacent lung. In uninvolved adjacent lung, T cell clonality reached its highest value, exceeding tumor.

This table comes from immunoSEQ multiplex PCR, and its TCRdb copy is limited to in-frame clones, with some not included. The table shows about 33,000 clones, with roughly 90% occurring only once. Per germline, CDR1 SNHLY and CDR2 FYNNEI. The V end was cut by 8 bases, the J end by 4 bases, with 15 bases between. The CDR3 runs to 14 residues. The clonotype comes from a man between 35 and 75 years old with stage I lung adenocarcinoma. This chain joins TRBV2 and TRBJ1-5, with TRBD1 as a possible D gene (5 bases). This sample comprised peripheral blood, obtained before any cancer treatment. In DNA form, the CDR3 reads TGTGCCAGCGAGCAAGGGGACGGTAATCAGCCCCAGCATTTT. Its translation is CASEQGDGNQPQHF.